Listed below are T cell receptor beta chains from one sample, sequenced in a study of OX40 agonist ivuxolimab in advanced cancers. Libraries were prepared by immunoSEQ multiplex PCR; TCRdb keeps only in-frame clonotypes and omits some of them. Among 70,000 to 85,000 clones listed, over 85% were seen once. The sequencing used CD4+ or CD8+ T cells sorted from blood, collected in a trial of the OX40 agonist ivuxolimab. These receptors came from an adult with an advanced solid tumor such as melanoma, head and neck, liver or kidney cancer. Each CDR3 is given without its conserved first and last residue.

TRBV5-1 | ASSFLAGGGEQY
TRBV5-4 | ASSFGDREETQY
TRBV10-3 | AIREKEGQEKVKAF
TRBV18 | ASSASGRSLSNEKLF
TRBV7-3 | ASSSQGAGDTQY
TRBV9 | ASSDRGGLDGGELF
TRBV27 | ASSLQPSDQETQY
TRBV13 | ASSPRGEALYEQF
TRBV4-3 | ASSQVFQREGTNEQF
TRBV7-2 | ASSLIFTRGQSSYNEQF
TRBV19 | ASSTLAGLAYEQY
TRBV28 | AYSSERNTEAF
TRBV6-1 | ASSDRDRVDQPQH
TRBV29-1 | SVVGRSYNEQF
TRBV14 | ASSQWDSHYEQY
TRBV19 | ASSIRATSPHEQY
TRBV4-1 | ASSQDLGNEQF
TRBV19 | ASSISDRVPYEQY
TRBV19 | ASSQERGTGREQY
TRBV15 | ATSRDRGGLYEQY
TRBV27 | ASRLEGVAYEQY
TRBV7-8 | ASSLTVFRELGAGELF
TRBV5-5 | ASSSAVGTATNWGGELF
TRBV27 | ASSFSGGGYEQY
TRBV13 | ASSLKSGQPYEQY
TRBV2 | ASRDQETQY
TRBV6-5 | ASSYVKNTEAF
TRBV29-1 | SVDGGGPSYEQY
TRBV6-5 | ASRNDRASYEQY
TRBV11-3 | ASSSLGPGPPKSYEQY
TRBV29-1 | SVVVLQVGRTGVANVLT
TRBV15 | ATSGGRYTEAF
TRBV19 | ASSRARMGGSGNEQF
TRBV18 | ASSPPSPSYNEQF
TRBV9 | ASSKGLANTGELF
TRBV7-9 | ASSPVEREATDTQY
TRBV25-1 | ASSDRGTEAF